This TCR beta chain was recorded in a study of technical replicates of blood from a handful of donors. Repertoires were generated with immunoSEQ multiplex PCR, while TCRdb's copy carries only in-frame clones and drops some. The sample consists of some 80,000 clones, around 90% of them appearing once. In germline, CDR1 is SGHVS, CDR2 FNYEAQ. Trimming took 4 bases from V and 11 from J, leaving 10 bases between them. The CDR3 runs 11 residues. The receptor was isolated from a human donor in good health. The chain employs TRBV7-6 and TRBJ2-3; the D gene is possibly TRBD2 (5 bases). Material: T cells isolated from PBMCs. Here the CDR3 reads CASSSGNGQYF. DNA of the CDR3: TGTGCCAGCAGCTCGGGAAATGGGCAGTATTTT.